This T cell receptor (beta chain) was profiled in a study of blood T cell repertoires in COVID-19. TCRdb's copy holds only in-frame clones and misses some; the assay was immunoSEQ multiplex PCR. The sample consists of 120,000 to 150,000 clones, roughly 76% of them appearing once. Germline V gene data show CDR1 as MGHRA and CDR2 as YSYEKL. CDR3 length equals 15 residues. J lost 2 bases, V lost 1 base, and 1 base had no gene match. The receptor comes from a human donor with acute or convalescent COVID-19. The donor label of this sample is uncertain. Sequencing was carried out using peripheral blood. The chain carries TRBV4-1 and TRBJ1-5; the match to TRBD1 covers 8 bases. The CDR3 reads CASSQVGQGNQPQHF. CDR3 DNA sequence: TGCGCCAGCAGCCAAGTGGGACAGGGCAATCAGCCCCAGCATTTT.